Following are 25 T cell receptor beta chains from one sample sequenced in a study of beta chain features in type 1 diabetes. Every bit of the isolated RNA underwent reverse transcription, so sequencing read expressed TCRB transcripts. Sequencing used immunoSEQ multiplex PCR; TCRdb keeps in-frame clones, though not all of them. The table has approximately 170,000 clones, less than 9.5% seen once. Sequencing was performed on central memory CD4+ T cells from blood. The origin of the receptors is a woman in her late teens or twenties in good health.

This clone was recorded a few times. For the CDR3, the DNA is TGTGCCAGCAGTTACTCCGGCCAGGGGACAGATACGCAGTATTTT. Translated, it gives CASSYSGQGTDTQYF. The chain has TRBV6-5 and TRBJ2-3; weak D call: TRBD1 (6 bases). The ends were cut back, 0 bases at V and 3 bases at J, with 10 bases in the middle. The CDR3 runs 15 residues. Germline V gene sequence: CDR1 MNHEY, CDR2 SVGAGI.

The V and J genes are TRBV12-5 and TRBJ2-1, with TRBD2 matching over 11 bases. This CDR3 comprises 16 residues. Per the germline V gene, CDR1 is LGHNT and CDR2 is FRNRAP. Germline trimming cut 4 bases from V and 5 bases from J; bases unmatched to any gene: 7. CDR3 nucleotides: TGTGCTAGTGGTTCAAATCCTAGCGGGGGGAACAATGAGCAGTTCTTC. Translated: CASGSNPSGGNNEQFF. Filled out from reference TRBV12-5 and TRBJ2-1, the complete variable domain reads DARVTQTPRHKVTEMGQEVTMRCQPILGHNTVFWYRQTMMQGLELLAYFRNRAPLDDSGMPKDRFSAEMPDATLATLKIQPSEPRDSAVYFCASGSNPSGGNNEQFFGPGTRLTVL.

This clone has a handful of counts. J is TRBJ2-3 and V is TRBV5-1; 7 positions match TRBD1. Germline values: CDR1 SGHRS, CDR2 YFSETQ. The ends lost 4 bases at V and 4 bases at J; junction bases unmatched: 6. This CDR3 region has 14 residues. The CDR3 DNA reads TGCGCCAGCAGCCCGCAGACAGGGCCAGATACGCAGTATTTT. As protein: CASSPQTGPDTQYF.

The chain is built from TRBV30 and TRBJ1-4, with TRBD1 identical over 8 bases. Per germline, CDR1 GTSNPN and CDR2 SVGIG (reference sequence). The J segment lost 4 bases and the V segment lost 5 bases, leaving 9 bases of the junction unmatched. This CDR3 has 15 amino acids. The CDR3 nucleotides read TGTGCCTGGGAACCGGGACAGGCCGATAATGAAAAACTGTTTTTT. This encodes CAWEPGQADNEKLFF.

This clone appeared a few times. The CDR3 nucleotides are TGCGCCAGCAGCTTTTTGGGGACAGGGTTCAATGAGCAGTTCTTC. This gives the protein CASSFLGTGFNEQFF. The chain carries TRBV5-1 and TRBJ2-1, with TRBD1 identical over 9 bases. CDR1 and CDR2 from the germline V gene are SGHRS and YFSETQ. CDR3 length: 15 residues. V was pared by 2 bases and J by 6 bases, with 6 bases of the junction left unmatched.

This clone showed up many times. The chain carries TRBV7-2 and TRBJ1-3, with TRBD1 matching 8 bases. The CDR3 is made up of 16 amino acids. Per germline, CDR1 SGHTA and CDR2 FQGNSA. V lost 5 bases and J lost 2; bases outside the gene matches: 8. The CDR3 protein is CASSPPGGSAGNTIYF. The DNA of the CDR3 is TGTGCCAGCAGCCCTCCAGGGGGCAGCGCTGGAAACACCATATATTTT.

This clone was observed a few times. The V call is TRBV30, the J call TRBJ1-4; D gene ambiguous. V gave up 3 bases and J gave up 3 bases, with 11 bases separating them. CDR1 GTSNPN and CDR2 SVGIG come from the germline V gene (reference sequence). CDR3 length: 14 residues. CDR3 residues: CAWRGRAANEKLFF. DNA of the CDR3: TGTGCCTGGAGAGGGAGGGCGGCTAATGAAAAACTGTTTTTT. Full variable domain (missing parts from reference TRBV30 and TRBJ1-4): SQTIHQWPATLVQPVGSPLSLECTVEGTSNPNLYWYRQAAGRGLQLLFYSVGIGQISSEVPQNLSASRPQDRQFILSSKKLLLSDSGFYLCAWRGRAANEKLFFGSGTQLSVL.

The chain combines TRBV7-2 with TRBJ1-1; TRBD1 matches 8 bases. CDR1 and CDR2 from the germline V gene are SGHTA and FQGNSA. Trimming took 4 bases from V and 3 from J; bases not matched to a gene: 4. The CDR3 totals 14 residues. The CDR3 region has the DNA TGTGCCAGCAGCTCTCAGGGGGCCTACACTGAAGCTTTCTTT. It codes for CASSSQGAYTEAFF.

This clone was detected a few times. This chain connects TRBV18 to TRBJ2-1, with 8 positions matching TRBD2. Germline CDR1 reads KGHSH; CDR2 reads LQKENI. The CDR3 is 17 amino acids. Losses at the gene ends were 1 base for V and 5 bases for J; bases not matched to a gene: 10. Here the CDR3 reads CASSPQSSSGGNNEQFF. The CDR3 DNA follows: TGTGCCAGCTCACCACAGTCTTCCAGCGGGGGTAACAATGAGCAGTTCTTC.

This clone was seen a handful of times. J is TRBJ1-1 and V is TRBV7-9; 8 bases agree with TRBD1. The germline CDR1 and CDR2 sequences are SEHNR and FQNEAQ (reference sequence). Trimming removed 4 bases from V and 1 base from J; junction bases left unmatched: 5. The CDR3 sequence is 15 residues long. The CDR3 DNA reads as TGTGCCAGCAGCTCATCGGACAGGGAGAACACTGAAGCTTTCTTT. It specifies CASSSSDRENTEAFF.

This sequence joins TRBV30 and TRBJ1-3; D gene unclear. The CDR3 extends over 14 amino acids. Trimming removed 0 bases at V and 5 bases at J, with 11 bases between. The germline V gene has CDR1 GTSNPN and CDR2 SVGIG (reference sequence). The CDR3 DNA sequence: TGTGCCTGGAGTGTGGCGCCGGGTCGAAACACCATATATTTT. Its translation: CAWSVAPGRNTIYF.

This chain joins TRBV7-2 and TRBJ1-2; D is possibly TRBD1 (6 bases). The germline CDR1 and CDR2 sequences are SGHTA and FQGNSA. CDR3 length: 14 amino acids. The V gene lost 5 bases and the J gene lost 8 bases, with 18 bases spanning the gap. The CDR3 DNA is TGTGCCAGCAGCCCCCGGGGGGCGGAGGACGGCTACACCTTC. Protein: CASSPRGAEDGYTF.

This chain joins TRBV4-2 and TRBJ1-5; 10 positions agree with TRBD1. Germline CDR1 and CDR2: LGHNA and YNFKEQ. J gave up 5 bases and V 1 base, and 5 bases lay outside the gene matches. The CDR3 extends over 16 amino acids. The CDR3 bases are TGTGCCAGCAGCCAAGGTCGTGGACAGGGGGATCAGCCCCAGCATTTT. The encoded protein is CASSQGRGQGDQPQHF.

CDR3 region: CASSQASTGAQHF. CDR3 DNA sequence: TGTGCCAGCAGCCAAGCTTCGACCGGGGCCCAGCATTTT. The chain carries TRBV14 and TRBJ1-5; D gene uncertain. Trimming took 1 base from V and 11 from J, leaving 12 bases between them. Germline V gene data show CDR1 as SGHDN and CDR2 as FVKESK. There are 13 residues in the CDR3.

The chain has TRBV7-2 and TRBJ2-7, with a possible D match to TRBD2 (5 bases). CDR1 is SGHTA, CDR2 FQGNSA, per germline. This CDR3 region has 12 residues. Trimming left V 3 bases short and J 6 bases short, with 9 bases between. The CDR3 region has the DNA TGTGCCAGCAGCTTGCGGGCCGGCGAGCAGTACTTC. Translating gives CASSLRAGEQYF.

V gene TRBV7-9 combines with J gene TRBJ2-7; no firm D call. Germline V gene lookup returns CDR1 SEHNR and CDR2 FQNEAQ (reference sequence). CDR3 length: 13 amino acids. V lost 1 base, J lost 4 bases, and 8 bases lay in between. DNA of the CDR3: TGTGCCAGCAGCTTAGTACATGGTTACGAGCAGTACTTC. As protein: CASSLVHGYEQYF.

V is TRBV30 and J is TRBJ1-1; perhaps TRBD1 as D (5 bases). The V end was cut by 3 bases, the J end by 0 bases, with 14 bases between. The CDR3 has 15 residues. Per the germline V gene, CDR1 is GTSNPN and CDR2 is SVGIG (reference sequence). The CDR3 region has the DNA TGTGCCTGGAGAAAGGGGTGGCAGTTGAACACTGAAGCTTTCTTT. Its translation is CAWRKGWQLNTEAFF. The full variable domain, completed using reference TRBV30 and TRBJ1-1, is SQTIHQWPATLVQPVGSPLSLECTVEGTSNPNLYWYRQAAGRGLQLLFYSVGIGQISSEVPQNLSASRPQDRQFILSSKKLLLSDSGFYLCAWRKGWQLNTEAFFGQGTRLTVV.

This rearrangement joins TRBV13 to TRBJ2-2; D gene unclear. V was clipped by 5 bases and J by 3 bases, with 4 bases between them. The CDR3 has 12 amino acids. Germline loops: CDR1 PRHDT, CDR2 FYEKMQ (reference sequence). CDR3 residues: CASSPYTGELFF. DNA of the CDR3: TGTGCCAGCAGCCCTTACACCGGGGAGCTGTTTTTT.

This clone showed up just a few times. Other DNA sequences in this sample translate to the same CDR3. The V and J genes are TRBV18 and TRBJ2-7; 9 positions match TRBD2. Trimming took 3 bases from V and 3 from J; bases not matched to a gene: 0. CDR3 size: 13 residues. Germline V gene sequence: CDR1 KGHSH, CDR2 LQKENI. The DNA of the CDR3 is TGTGCCAGCTCACCTAGCGGGAGCTACGAGCAGTACTTC. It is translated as CASSPSGSYEQYF.

As DNA, the CDR3 is TGTGCCAGCAGCGATCAGGGACAGGACGAGCAGTACTTC. Translated, it gives CASSDQGQDEQYF. V is TRBV7-8 and J is TRBJ2-7; 8 bases align to TRBD1. V shed 5 bases and J 5 bases; nucleotides not matched to a gene: 5. This CDR3 has 13 residues. The V gene's germline CDR1 is SGHVS and CDR2 FQNEAQ.

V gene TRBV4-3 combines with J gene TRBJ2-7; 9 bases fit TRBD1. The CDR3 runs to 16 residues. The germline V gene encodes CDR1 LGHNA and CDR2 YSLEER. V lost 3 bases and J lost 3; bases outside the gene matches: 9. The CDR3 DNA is TGCGCCAGCAGCCAGCGCGTCGGGACAGGGAGCTACGAGCAGTACTTC. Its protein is CASSQRVGTGSYEQYF.

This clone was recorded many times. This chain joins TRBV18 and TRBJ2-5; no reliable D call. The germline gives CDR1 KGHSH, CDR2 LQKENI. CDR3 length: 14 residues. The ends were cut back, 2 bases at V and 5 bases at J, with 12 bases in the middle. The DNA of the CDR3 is TGTGCCAGCTCACCAACGGAAATCGGGGAGACCCAGTACTTC. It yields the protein CASSPTEIGETQYF. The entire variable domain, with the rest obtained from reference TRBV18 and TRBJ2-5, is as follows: NAGVMQNPRHLVRRRGQEARLRCSPMKGHSHVYWYRQLPEEGLKFMVYLQKENIIDESGMPKERFSAEFPKEGPSILRIQQVVRGDSAAYFCASSPTEIGETQYFGPGTRLLVL.

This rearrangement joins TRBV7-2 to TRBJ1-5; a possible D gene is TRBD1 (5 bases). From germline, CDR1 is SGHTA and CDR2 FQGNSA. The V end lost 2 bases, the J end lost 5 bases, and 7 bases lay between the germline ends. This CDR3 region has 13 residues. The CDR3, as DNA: TGTGCCAGCAGCTTATCCAGGGATCAGCCCCAGCATTTT. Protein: CASSLSRDQPQHF.

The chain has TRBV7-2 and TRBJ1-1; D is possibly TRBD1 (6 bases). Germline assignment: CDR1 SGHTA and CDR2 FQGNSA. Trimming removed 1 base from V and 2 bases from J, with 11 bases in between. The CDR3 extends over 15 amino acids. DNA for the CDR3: TGTGCCAGCAGCTTAGGTCCAGGGGCAAACACTGAAGCTTTCTTT. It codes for CASSLGPGANTEAFF.

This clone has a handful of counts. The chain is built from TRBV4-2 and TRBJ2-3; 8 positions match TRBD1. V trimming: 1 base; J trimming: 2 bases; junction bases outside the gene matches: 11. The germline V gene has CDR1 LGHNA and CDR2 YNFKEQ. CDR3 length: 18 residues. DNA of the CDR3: TGTGCCAGCAGCCAAGCCTGGAGAGCGACAGGGGACACAGATACGCAGTATTTT. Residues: CASSQAWRATGDTDTQYF.